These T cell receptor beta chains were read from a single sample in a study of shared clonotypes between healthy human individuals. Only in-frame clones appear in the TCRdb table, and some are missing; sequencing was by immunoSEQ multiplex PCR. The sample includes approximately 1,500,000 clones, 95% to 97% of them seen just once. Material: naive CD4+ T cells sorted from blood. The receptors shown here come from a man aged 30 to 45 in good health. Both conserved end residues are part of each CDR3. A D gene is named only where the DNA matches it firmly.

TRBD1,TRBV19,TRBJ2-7,CASSIGTGVSYEQYF,TGTGCCAGTAGTATTGGGACAGGGGTCTCCTACGAGCAGTACTTC
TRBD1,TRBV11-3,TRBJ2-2,CASSPGPGQGPNTGELFF,TGTGCCAGCAGCCCGGGACCCGGACAGGGCCCGAACACCGGGGAGCTGTTTTTT
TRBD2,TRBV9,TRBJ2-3,CAGPGLAGARTDTQYF,TGTGCCGGCCCGGGACTAGCGGGAGCCCGCACAGATACGCAGTATTTT
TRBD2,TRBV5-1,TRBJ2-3,CASSPGLAGGASTDTQYF,TGCGCCAGCAGCCCCGGACTAGCGGGAGGGGCTAGCACAGATACGCAGTATTTT
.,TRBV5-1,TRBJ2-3,CASSQVGGLDTQYF,TGCGCCAGCAGCCAGGTTGGCGGACTGGATACGCAGTATTTT
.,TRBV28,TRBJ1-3,CASSLSSPVSGNTIYF,TGTGCCAGCAGTTTATCCTCTCCGGTCTCTGGAAACACCATATATTTT
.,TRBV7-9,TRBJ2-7,CASSPLRTDSSYEQYF,TGTGCCAGCAGCCCTTTGAGGACAGACTCGTCCTACGAGCAGTACTTC
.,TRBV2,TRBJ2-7,CASSKTGMSSYEQYF,TGTGCCAGCAGTAAGACAGGAATGAGCTCCTACGAGCAGTACTTC
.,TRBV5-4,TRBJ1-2,CASSSITRDGGYTF,TGTGCCAGCAGCTCCATTACCCGAGACGGGGGCTACACCTTC
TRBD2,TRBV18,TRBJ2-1,CASSPGGTSGIYEQFF,TGTGCCAGCTCACCTGGAGGGACTAGCGGGATTTATGAGCAGTTCTTC
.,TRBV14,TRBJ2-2,CASSQVRGGGELFF,TGTGCCAGCAGCCAAGTTCGGGGTGGCGGGGAGCTGTTTTTT
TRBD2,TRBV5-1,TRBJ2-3,CASSLSGSLTDTQYF,TGCGCCAGCAGCCTAAGCGGGAGTCTCACAGATACGCAGTATTTT
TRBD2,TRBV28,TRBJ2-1,CASIPGGIYEQFF,TGTGCCAGCATTCCGGGGGGGATCTATGAGCAGTTCTTC
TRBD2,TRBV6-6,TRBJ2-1,CASRRLAASSKDEQFF,TGTGCCAGCAGACGACTAGCGGCCTCGTCTAAAGATGAGCAGTTCTTC
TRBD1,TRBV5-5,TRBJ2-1,CASSPGTGDTEQFF,TGTGCCAGCAGCCCAGGGACAGGGGATACTGAGCAGTTCTTC
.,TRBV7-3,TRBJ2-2,CASSPRPGGELFF,TGTGCCAGCAGCCCCCGACCTGGGGGGGAGCTGTTTTTT
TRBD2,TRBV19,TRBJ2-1,CASCFLGGSEQFF,TGTGCCAGTTGCTTTTTGGGAGGGAGTGAGCAGTTCTTC
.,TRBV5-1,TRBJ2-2,CASSLGQAGAGELFF,TGCGCCAGCAGCTTGGGGCAGGCTGGGGCCGGGGAGCTGTTTTTT
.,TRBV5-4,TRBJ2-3,CASSYTDGDTQYF,TGTGCCAGCAGCTATACAGACGGAGATACGCAGTATTTT
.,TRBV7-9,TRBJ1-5,CASSLDGIPPLHF,TGTGCCAGCAGCTTAGATGGAATCCCTCCTTTGCATTTT
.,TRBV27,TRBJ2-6,CASSLYNSGANVLTF,TGTGCCAGCAGTTTATATAACTCTGGGGCCAACGTCCTGACTTTC
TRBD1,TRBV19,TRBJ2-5,CASRGQQETQYF,TGTGCCAGTAGGGGACAGCAAGAGACCCAGTACTTC
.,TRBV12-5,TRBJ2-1,CASGLRDPPHNEQFF,TGTGCTAGTGGTTTGAGGGACCCCCCGCACAATGAGCAGTTCTTC
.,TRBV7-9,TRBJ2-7,CASSSPPGLLSYEQYF,TGTGCCAGCAGCTCGCCCCCGGGACTTCTCTCCTACGAGCAGTACTTC
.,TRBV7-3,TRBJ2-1,CASSLTSEYNEQFF,TGTGCCAGCAGCTTAACGTCTGAATACAATGAGCAGTTCTTC
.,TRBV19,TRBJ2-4,CASSPPPKNIQYF,TGTGCCAGTAGTCCACCTCCCAAAAACATTCAGTACTTC
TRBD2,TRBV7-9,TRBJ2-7,CASTNIAGSLYEQYF,TGTGCCAGCACTAACATAGCGGGTTCCCTCTACGAGCAGTACTTC
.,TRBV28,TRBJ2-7,CASSSTRDEQYF,TGTGCCAGCAGTTCGACTAGGGACGAGCAGTACTTC
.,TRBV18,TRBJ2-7,CASSPINRVNEQYF,TGTGCCAGCTCACCAATTAACAGGGTTAACGAGCAGTACTTC
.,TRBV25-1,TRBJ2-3,CASSGAESDTQYF,TGTGCCAGCAGTGGAGCGGAGTCAGATACGCAGTATTTT
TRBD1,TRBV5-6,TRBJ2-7,CASSWDRAYEQYF,TGTGCCAGCAGCTGGGACAGGGCCTACGAGCAGTACTTC
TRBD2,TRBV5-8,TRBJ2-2,CASSGTGLAGPGELFF,TGTGCCAGCAGCGGCACAGGACTAGCGGGACCCGGGGAGCTGTTTTTT
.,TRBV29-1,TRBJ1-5,CSAGSGQPNQPQHF,TGCAGCGCTGGGTCCGGACAGCCCAATCAGCCCCAGCATTTT
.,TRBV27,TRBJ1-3,CASTGSLGNTIYF,TGTGCCAGCACGGGTAGCCTCGGAAACACCATATATTTT